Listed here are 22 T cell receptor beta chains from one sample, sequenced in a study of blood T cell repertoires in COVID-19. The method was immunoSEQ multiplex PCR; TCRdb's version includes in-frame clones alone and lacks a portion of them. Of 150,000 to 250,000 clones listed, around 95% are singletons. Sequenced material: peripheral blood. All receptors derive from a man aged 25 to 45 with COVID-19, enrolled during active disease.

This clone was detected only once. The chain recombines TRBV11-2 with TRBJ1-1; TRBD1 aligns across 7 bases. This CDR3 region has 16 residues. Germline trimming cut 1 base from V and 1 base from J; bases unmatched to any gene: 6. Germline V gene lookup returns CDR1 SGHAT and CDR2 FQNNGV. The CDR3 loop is CASSLVQGLENTEAFF. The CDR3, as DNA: TGTGCCAGCAGCTTAGTACAGGGGCTCGAGAACACTGAAGCTTTCTTT.

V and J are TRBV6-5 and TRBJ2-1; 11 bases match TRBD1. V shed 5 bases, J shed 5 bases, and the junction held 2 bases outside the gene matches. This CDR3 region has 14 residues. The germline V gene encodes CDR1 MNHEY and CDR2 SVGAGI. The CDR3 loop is CASSRTGGNNEQFF. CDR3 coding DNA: TGTGCCAGCAGTCGGACAGGGGGCAACAATGAGCAGTTCTTC.

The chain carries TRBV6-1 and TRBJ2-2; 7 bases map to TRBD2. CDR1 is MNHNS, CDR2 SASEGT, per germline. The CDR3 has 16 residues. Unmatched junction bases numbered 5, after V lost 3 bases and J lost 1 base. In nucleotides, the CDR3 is TGTGCCAGCAGTGACCTAACTAGCGAGAACACCGGGGAGCTGTTTTTT. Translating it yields CASSDLTSENTGELFF.

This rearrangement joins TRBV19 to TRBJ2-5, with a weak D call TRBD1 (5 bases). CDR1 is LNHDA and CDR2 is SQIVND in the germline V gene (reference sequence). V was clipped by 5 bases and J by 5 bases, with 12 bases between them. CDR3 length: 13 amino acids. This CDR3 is CASSPRVVETQYF. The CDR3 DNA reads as TGTGCCAGTAGTCCCAGGGTTGTCGAGACCCAGTACTTC.

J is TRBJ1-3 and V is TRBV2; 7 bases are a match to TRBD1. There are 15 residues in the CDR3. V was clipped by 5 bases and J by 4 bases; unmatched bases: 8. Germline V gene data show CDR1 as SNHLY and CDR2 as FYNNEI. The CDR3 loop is CASSPLTGSGNTIYF. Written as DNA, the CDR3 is TGTGCCAGCAGTCCATTGACAGGGAGCGGAAACACCATATATTTT.

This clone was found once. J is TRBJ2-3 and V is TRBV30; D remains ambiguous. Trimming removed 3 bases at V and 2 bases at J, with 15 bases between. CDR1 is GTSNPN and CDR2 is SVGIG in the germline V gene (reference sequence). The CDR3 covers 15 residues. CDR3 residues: CAWSHYLTDTDTQYF. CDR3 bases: TGTGCCTGGAGCCACTACCTCACGGACACAGATACGCAGTATTTT.

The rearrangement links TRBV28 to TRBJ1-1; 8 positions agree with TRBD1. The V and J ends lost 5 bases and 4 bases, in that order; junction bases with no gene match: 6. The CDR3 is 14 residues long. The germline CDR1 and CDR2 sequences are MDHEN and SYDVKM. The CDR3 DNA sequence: TGTGCCAGCAGTACAGGGGGAGTGGGCACTGAAGCTTTCTTT. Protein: CASSTGGVGTEAFF.

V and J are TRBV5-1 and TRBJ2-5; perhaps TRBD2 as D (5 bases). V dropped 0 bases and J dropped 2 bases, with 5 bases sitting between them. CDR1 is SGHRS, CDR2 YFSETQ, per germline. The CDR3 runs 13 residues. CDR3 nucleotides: TGCGCCAGCAGCTTGGGAGGGCAAGAGACCCAGTACTTC. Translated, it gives CASSLGGQETQYF. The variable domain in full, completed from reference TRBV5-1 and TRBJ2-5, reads KAGVTQTPRYLIKTRGQQVTLSCSPISGHRSVSWYQQTPGQGLQFLFEYFSETQRNKGNFPGRFSGRQFSNSRSEMNVSTLELGDSALYLCASSLGGQETQYFGPGTRLLVL.

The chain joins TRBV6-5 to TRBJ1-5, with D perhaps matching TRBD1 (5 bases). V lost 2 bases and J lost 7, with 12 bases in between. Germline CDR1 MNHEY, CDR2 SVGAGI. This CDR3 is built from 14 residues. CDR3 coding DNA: TGTGCCAGCAGTTACACCAGGGTACAACAGCCCCAGCATTTT. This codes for CASSYTRVQQPQHF.

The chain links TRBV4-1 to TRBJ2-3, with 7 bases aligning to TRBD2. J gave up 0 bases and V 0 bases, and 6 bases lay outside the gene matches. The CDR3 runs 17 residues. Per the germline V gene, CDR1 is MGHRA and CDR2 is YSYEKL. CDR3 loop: CASSQDGWGGSTDTQYF. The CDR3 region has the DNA TGCGCCAGCAGCCAAGATGGGTGGGGGGGTAGCACAGATACGCAGTATTTT.

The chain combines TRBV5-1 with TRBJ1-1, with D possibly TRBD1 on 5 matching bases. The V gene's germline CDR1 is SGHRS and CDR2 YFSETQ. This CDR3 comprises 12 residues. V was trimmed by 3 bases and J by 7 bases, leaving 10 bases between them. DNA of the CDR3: TGCGCCAGCAGCTCGGGGGACCTTGAAGCTTTCTTT. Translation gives CASSSGDLEAFF. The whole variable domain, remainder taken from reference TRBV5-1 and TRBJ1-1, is KAGVTQTPRYLIKTRGQQVTLSCSPISGHRSVSWYQQTPGQGLQFLFEYFSETQRNKGNFPGRFSGRQFSNSRSEMNVSTLELGDSALYLCASSSGDLEAFFGQGTRLTVV.

CDR3 in DNA: TGTGCCAGTAGTTTCGGGGGGGCCGGCAATGAGCAGTTCTTC. Translation gives CASSFGGAGNEQFF. The V gene is TRBV19, the J gene TRBJ2-1, with TRBD2 matching 8 bases. After removal of 5 bases from V and 6 bases from J, the junction contained 6 bases not matched to a gene. Germline values: CDR1 LNHDA, CDR2 SQIVND (reference sequence). The CDR3 totals 14 residues.

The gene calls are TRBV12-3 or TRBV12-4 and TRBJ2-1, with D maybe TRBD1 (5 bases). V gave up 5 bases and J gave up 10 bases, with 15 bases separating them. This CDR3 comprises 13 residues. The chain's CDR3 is CASSRGFGREQFF. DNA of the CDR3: TGTGCCAGCAGTAGGGGTTTCGGGCGCGAGCAGTTCTTC.

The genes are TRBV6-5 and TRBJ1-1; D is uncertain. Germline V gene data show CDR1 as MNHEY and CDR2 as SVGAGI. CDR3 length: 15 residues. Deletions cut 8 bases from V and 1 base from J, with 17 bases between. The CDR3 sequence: CASRPMLWANTEAFF. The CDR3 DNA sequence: TGTGCCAGCCGACCGATGTTATGGGCGAACACTGAAGCTTTCTTT.

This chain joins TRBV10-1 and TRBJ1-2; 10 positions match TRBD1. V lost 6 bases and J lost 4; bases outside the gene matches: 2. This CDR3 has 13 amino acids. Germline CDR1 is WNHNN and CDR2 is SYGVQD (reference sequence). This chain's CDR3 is CASSRTGGYGYTF. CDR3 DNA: TGCGCCAGCAGCAGGACAGGGGGCTATGGCTACACCTTC.

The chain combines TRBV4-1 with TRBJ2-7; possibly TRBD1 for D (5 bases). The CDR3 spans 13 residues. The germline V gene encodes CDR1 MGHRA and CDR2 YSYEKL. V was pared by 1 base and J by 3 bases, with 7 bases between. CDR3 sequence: CASSQGDSYEQYF. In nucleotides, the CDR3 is TGCGCCAGCAGCCAAGGTGACAGCTACGAGCAGTACTTC.

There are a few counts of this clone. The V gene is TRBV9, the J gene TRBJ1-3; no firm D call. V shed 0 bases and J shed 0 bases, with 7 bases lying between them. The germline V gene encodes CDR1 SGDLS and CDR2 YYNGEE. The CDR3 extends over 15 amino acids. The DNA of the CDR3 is TGTGCCAGCAGCGTAGATGCGCTCTCTGGAAACACCATATATTTT. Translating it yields CASSVDALSGNTIYF.

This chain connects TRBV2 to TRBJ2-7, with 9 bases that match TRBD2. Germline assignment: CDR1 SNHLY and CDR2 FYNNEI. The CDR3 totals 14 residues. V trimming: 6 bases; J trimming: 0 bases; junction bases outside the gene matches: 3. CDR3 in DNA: TGTGCCAGCAGGGATAGCGGGAGCTCCTACGAGCAGTACTTC. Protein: CASRDSGSSYEQYF.

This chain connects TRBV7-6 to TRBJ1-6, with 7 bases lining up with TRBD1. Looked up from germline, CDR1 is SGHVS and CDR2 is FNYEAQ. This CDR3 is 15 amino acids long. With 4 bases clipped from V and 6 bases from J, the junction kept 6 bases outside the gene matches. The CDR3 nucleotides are TGTGCCAGCAGCTATCGCCGGGACAGTAATTCACCCCTCCACTTT. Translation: CASSYRRDSNSPLHF.

CDR3 residues: CASSVGEAGQGKSYEQYF. In DNA, the CDR3 is TGTGCCAGCAGCGTAGGGGAAGCTGGACAGGGAAAGTCCTACGAGCAGTACTTC. The V gene is TRBV9, the J gene TRBJ2-7, with 8 positions matching TRBD1. The V gene end was trimmed by 0 bases and the J gene end by 1 base; junction bases not matched to a gene: 12. The CDR3 is 18 amino acids. The germline V gene encodes CDR1 SGDLS and CDR2 YYNGEE.

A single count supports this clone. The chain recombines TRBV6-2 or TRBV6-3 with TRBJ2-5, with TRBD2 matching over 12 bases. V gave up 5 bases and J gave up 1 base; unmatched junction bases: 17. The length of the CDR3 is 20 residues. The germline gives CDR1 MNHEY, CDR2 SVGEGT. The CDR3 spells CASSLKGLAGSHRSQETQYF. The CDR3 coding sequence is TGTGCCAGCAGTCTCAAAGGACTAGCGGGGAGCCACCGAAGCCAAGAGACCCAGTACTTC.

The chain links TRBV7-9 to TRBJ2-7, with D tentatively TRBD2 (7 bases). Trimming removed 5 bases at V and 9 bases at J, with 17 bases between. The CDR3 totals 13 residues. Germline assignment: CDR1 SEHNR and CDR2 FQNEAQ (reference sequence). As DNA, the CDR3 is TGTGCCAGCAGCCCAGGGGAGGGTTCAGTGCAGTACTTC. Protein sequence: CASSPGEGSVQYF. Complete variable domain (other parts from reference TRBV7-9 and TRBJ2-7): DTGVSQNPRHKITKRGQNVTFRCDPISEHNRLYWYRQTLGQGPEFLTYFQNEAQLEKSRLLSDRFSAERPKGSFSTLEIQRTEQGDSAMYLCASSPGEGSVQYFGPGTRLTVT.